This paragraph reports one TCR beta chain. It has no known antigen specificity. There are no base qualities to consult, and no much larger clone falls within one base. In the prospective study, participants were 18 to 89 years old, resided in about 25 geographic areas of the United States, and were enrolled through a virtual design. Cohort assignment in the prospective study relied on participant-reported clinical history from a screening survey and a study questionnaire. Each participant in the prospective study had whole blood, serum and a nasopharyngeal or oropharyngeal swab collected by mobile phlebotomists. Prospective study participants could optionally give additional blood draws and questionnaires over an approximately 2-month period. Blood samples from the prospective study were shipped frozen or at room temperature prior to DNA extraction. The data were obtained in a study of blood T cell repertoires in COVID-19 (dated by TCRdb to the early 2020s). Study-level background: Samples covering the acute and convalescent phases of COVID-19 were provided by collaborators in the United States, Italy and Spain. The prospective study material was composed of cDNA or gDNA derived from T cells, B-cell-depleted T cells, or PBMCs. Deeply sampled blood TCRbeta repertoires from subjects exposed to, actively infected with, or recovered from COVID-19 were included in the dataset. A freely available public database, intended as a resource for researchers studying the immune response to SARS-CoV-2, is where the repertoires were released. The samples were drawn from two sources: the first 160 participants of the ongoing ImmuneRACE study, and 1,000 to 1,500 subjects contributed by 6 global collaborators. Sample metadata almost always included a de-identified subject ID, COVID-19 status, age in years and sex. Where HLA class I and class II types were available, the types were taken from metadata supplied by the sample provider, not from assay-based typing.

On the study overall, not on this receptor specifically: The amount of clinical and demographic metadata varied by source and participant and was provided uncurated.

TCRbeta CDR3 regions were amplified from genomic DNA using the immunoSEQ Assay, a bias-controlled multiplex PCR. The paper's processing steps were these. Nucleated cell counts per sample were estimated from amplification of reference gene primers within the assay. To quantify the absolute abundance of each unique TCRbeta CDR3 rearrangement, sequence reads were collapsed and filtered. For each sample, productive Simpson clonality was calculated by taking the square root of Simpson's diversity index across productive rearrangements. TCRdb re-hosts the immuneACCESS table, in-frame sequences only. Its copies lack some clones; in the studies checked, an unresolved V gene accounts for under half of them, and the cause for the rest is not known. The V and J calls and the clone size are those of that table, but D and trimming were determined from the DNA. The sample table shows around 220,000 clones, and around 81% are seen once. The leading ten clones occupy about 7% of the sample.

Deletion took 11 bases off V and 4 bases off J, with a span of 14 bases between the germline ends. From the cysteine through the phenylalanine, the CDR3 covers 12 amino acids. The CDR3 DNA has 36 bases and is translated from base 1. CDR1 and CDR2, per the germline V gene, are MNHEY and SVGAGI. The specimen sequenced was PBMCs or T cells enriched from blood (not recorded which). This receptor was identified in a woman between 40 and 55 years old with acute COVID-19. The sequence joins TRBV6-5 to TRBJ1-2; too little of a D gene remains to name it. The bases read TGTGCCGTACTGGGTCCGGGCTATGGCTACACCTTC. Its product reads: CAVLGPGYGYTF.